This TCR beta chain derives from a study of blood T cell repertoires in COVID-19. Overall study context: Cohort 3 donors counted as recovered after two negative PCRs, clearance, or resolved symptoms.

In regard to this clone: One end of the junction does not line up with germline, which may come from a read error.

Sequencing used immunoSEQ multiplex PCR; TCRdb keeps in-frame clones, though not all of them. The data hold 350,000 to 450,000 clones, with 70% to 90% observed a single time. This TCR derives from a man aged 35-49 years in a cohort exposed to, infected with or recovered from COVID-19 (not recorded which). Sequencing was done on a sample of PBMCs or T cells enriched from blood (not recorded which).

The CDR3 coding sequence is TGCGCCAGCACCCAAAATGGCAGGAACACTGAAGCTTTCTTT. It codes for CASTQNGRNTEAFF. The genes are TRBV4-1 and TRBJ1-1; D is ambiguous. This CDR3 is built from 14 residues. Germline loops: CDR1 MGHRA, CDR2 YSYEKL.